These 25 T cell receptor beta chains were sequenced from one sample in a study of T cells after posttransplantation cyclophosphamide. The repertoire was sequenced with immunoSEQ multiplex PCR; TCRdb's copy has only in-frame clones and lacks some. The sample consists of roughly 7,000 clones, 60% to 85% of them appearing once. Input material: memory CD4+ T cells sorted from blood. The receptor source for this set is a woman aged 45-65 years in good health and a related stem cell transplant donor.

The CDR3 sequence: CAWSIDRGYTEAFF. In nucleotides, the CDR3 is TGTGCCTGGAGTATCGACAGGGGGTACACTGAAGCTTTCTTT. The chain joins TRBV30 to TRBJ1-1, with 9 bases matching TRBD1. The CDR3 length is 14 residues. The germline CDR1 and CDR2 sequences are GTSNPN and SVGIG (reference sequence). With 2 bases clipped from V and 3 bases from J, the junction kept 4 bases outside the gene matches.

This chain joins TRBV9 and TRBJ2-5; a weak D match, TRBD2 (6 bases). CDR3 length: 14 amino acids. Per germline, CDR1 SGDLS and CDR2 YYNGEE. V was cut by 4 bases and J by 5 bases, with 15 bases left in between. CDR3 protein: CASSYGGTVETQYF. CDR3 nucleotides: TGTGCCAGCAGCTATGGAGGGACGGTGGAGACCCAGTACTTC. Looking up the rest from reference TRBV9 and TRBJ2-5 gives the full variable domain: DSGVTQTPKHLITATGQRVTLRCSPRSGDLSVYWYQQSLDQGLQFLIQYYNGEERAKGNILERFSAQQFPDLHSELNLSSLELGDSALYFCASSYGGTVETQYFGPGTRLLVL.

The V call is TRBV28, the J call TRBJ1-2, with 8 bases identical to TRBD1. Per germline, CDR1 MDHEN and CDR2 SYDVKM. The length of the CDR3 is 15 residues. The J segment lost 8 bases and the V segment lost 5 bases, leaving 13 bases of the junction unmatched. CDR3 in DNA: TGTGCCAGCAGTCCTTCTGGGACAGGAGCACGAGGCTACACCTTC. It encodes CASSPSGTGARGYTF.

The V and J genes are TRBV10-1 and TRBJ2-7; unclear D gene. V gave up 2 bases and J gave up 5 bases, with 7 bases separating them. CDR1 is WNHNN, CDR2 SYGVQD, per germline (reference sequence). The CDR3 contains 12 residues. The CDR3 here is CASSEVPDEQYF. Here the CDR3 DNA reads TGCGCCAGCAGTGAGGTTCCCGACGAGCAGTACTTC.

This clone was found a few times. The chain couples TRBV2 to TRBJ1-2, with a possible D match to TRBD1 (6 bases). V lost 6 bases and J 0 bases, leaving 11 bases between the germline ends. The CDR3 totals 14 residues. CDR1 and CDR2 from the germline V gene are SNHLY and FYNNEI. DNA for the CDR3: TGTGCCAGCAGGAGGGGGAGAACTAACTATGGCTACACCTTC. It is translated as CASRRGRTNYGYTF.

The V and J genes are TRBV5-1 and TRBJ2-2; 9 nucleotides line up with TRBD1. Germline V gene data show CDR1 as SGHRS and CDR2 as YFSETQ. V trimming: 0 bases; J trimming: 7 bases; junction bases outside the gene matches: 7. This CDR3 has 16 residues. The CDR3 nucleotides are TGCGCCAGCAGCTTGGTTACAGGGGGCAAAGGCGGGGAGCTGTTTTTT. This codes for CASSLVTGGKGGELFF.

The V call is TRBV6-1, the J call TRBJ2-2; 7 bases match TRBD1. Looked up from germline, CDR1 is MNHNS and CDR2 is SASEGT. With V trimmed by 3 bases and J by 3 bases, 7 bases remained unmatched. The CDR3 runs 16 residues. The CDR3 here is CASSDQNTGDTGELFF. CDR3 nucleotide sequence: TGTGCCAGCAGTGATCAAAACACAGGGGACACCGGGGAGCTGTTTTTT.

This clone was recorded a few times. The rearrangement uses TRBV19 and TRBJ2-7; perhaps TRBD2 as D (6 bases). The CDR3 sequence is 19 residues long. Between the trimmed V and J ends, which lost 6 bases and 2 bases, there was a span of 29 bases. Germline loops: CDR1 LNHDA, CDR2 SQIVND (reference sequence). The CDR3 coding sequence is TGTGCCAGTAGCCCTTCACCCTTAGATCCGGGAGCTAACACCTACGAGCAGTACTTC. Its translation: CASSPSPLDPGANTYEQYF.

The chain joins TRBV6-1 to TRBJ1-1, with 9 nucleotides matching TRBD1. Germline V gene lookup returns CDR1 MNHNS and CDR2 SASEGT. J lost 5 bases, V lost 2 bases, and 6 bases had no gene match. The CDR3 extends over 15 amino acids. CDR3 sequence (DNA): TGTGCCAGCAGTGAAATACAGGGGGCCTTAACTGAAGCTTTCTTT. It translates to CASSEIQGALTEAFF.

A single count supports this clone. The chain employs TRBV10-3 and TRBJ1-1; no clear D gene. The CDR3 has 12 amino acids. Trimming removed 0 bases at V and 8 bases at J, with 7 bases between. CDR1 and CDR2 (germline): ENHRY, SYGVKD. CDR3 sequence (DNA): TGTGCCATCAGTGAGTCGGCCGGGGAAGCTTTCTTT. Amino acids: CAISESAGEAFF.

The chain joins TRBV19 to TRBJ2-2; a weak D match, TRBD1 (5 bases). The CDR3 extends over 14 amino acids. In germline, CDR1 is LNHDA, CDR2 SQIVND (reference sequence). The ends were cut back, 11 bases at V and 4 bases at J, with 17 bases in the middle. This chain's CDR3 is CASARVRPTGELFF. CDR3 nucleotide sequence: TGTGCCTCTGCCAGGGTGCGTCCCACCGGGGAGCTGTTTTTT.

There are a few counts of this clone. The chain uses TRBV27 and TRBJ2-1, with D perhaps TRBD2 (5 bases). The germline CDR1 and CDR2 sequences are MNHEY and SMNVEV (reference sequence). The V and J ends lost 6 bases and 4 bases respectively, with 10 bases between them. This CDR3 comprises 13 residues. The DNA of the CDR3 is TGTGCCAGCAGCCGGCGGGTATACAATGAGCAGTTCTTC. Protein sequence: CASSRRVYNEQFF.

This clone has only a few counts. This chain joins TRBV14 and TRBJ2-1; TRBD2 matches 8 bases. Germline V CDR1 and CDR2: SGHDN, FVKESK. Trimming at V came to 0 bases and at J to 2 bases, leaving 6 bases not matched to a gene. This CDR3 spans 17 amino acids. DNA for the CDR3: TGTGCCAGCAGCCAAGAGCCCAGCGGGAGACCCTACAATGAGCAGTTCTTC. It yields the protein CASSQEPSGRPYNEQFF.

This chain links TRBV2 with TRBJ2-6, with D possibly being TRBD1 (6 bases). V dropped 6 bases and J dropped 4 bases, with 13 bases sitting between them. Germline CDR1 is SNHLY and CDR2 is FYNNEI. The CDR3 is 15 residues long. The CDR3: CASRSRGRGANVLTF. DNA of the CDR3: TGTGCCAGCAGGAGCAGGGGCAGGGGGGCCAACGTCCTGACTTTC.

The rearrangement uses TRBV28 and TRBJ1-4; TRBD1 matches at 10 bases. CDR1 and CDR2 from the germline V gene are MDHEN and SYDVKM. The CDR3 has 16 residues. With V trimmed by 5 bases and J by 5 bases, 8 bases remained unmatched. The CDR3 sequence is CASSRNPGQGNEKLFF. Written as DNA, the CDR3 is TGTGCCAGCAGTCGAAACCCGGGACAGGGGAATGAAAAACTGTTTTTT.

This chain uses TRBV27 with TRBJ2-7; no definite D call. Trimming pared 1 base from V and 6 bases from J, leaving 16 bases between. CDR3 length: 15 residues. Germline V gene data show CDR1 as MNHEY and CDR2 as SMNVEV (reference sequence). The CDR3 protein is CASSLLGAPIGEQYF. CDR3 bases: TGTGCCAGCAGTTTATTAGGAGCGCCGATCGGCGAGCAGTACTTC.

The chain couples TRBV29-1 to TRBJ1-4; no clear D gene. CDR1 and CDR2 (germline): SQVTM, ANQGSEA. Trimming took off 1 base at V and 8 bases at J, with 8 bases between the two ends. This CDR3 has 12 residues. This CDR3 is CSVEGPREKLFF. CDR3 in DNA: TGCAGCGTTGAAGGCCCCCGGGAAAAACTGTTTTTT.

The chain recombines TRBV7-2 with TRBJ2-7, with 8 nucleotides matching TRBD2. Trimming took 5 bases from V and 0 from J; bases not matched to a gene: 6. The CDR3 has 15 amino acids. The germline gives CDR1 SGHTA, CDR2 FQGNSA. The CDR3 loop reads CASSTSGGSSYEQYF. The DNA for the CDR3 is TGTGCCAGCAGCACTAGCGGCGGTTCCTCCTACGAGCAGTACTTC.

This clone was seen more than once but under ten times. The V and J genes are TRBV7-2 and TRBJ2-1; D may be TRBD2 (6 bases). Germline V CDR1 and CDR2: SGHTA, FQGNSA. Trimming removed 6 bases from V and 12 bases from J, with 24 bases in between. The length of the CDR3 is 15 residues. DNA for the CDR3: TGTGCCAGCAGAAGGGAGTCCCCTTTGGGAGGTAGGCAGTTCTTC. It codes for CASRRESPLGGRQFF.

This rearrangement joins TRBV5-6 to TRBJ1-5, with 9 bases fitting TRBD1. The CDR3 spans 15 residues. Unmatched junction bases numbered 5, after V lost 3 bases and J lost 4 bases. Germline V gene data show CDR1 as SGHDT and CDR2 as YYEEEE. The CDR3 nucleotides read TGTGCCAGCAGCTACAACAGGGGGCTGAATCAGCCCCAGCATTTT. Translating gives CASSYNRGLNQPQHF.

V is TRBV7-3 and J is TRBJ2-2; TRBD2 agrees at 8 bases. J was trimmed by 4 bases and V by 4 bases; bases with no gene match: 8. This CDR3 spans 16 amino acids. The germline V gene has CDR1 SGHTA and CDR2 FQGTGA. The CDR3 region is CASSSLPAGATGELFF. The CDR3 DNA is TGTGCCAGCAGCTCCCTCCCAGCGGGAGCCACCGGGGAGCTGTTTTTT.

V and J are TRBV2 and TRBJ2-2; D may be TRBD2 (6 bases). V lost 8 bases and J 3 bases, leaving 19 bases between the germline ends. CDR3 length: 16 amino acids. Germline CDR1 and CDR2: SNHLY and FYNNEI. CDR3 sequence reads: CASGGLGGGDTGELFF. CDR3 nucleotides: TGTGCCAGCGGGGGGTTGGGGGGAGGAGACACCGGGGAGCTGTTTTTT.

This clone was detected once. The CDR3 region is CASSSDPGTEAFF. In nucleotides, the CDR3 is TGTGCCAGCAGCTCCGACCCGGGCACTGAAGCTTTCTTT. The J gene is TRBJ1-1, the V gene TRBV7-2; no clear D gene. The CDR3 length is 13 residues. Germline CDR1 and CDR2: SGHTA and FQGNSA. Trimming pared 4 bases from V and 4 bases from J, leaving 10 bases between.

V and J are TRBV4-2 and TRBJ1-1; TRBD1 matches 8 bases. Germline-derived CDR1 and CDR2 are LGHNA and YNFKEQ. The CDR3 is 16 residues long. V trimming: 1 base; J trimming: 5 bases; junction bases outside the gene matches: 9. The CDR3 sequence: CASSQVQGAMETEAFF. Written as DNA, the CDR3 is TGTGCCAGCAGCCAAGTGCAGGGGGCGATGGAGACTGAAGCTTTCTTT.

The gene calls are TRBV11-2 and TRBJ2-7, with D possibly being TRBD2 (5 bases). Germline V gives CDR1 SGHAT, CDR2 FQNNGV. The CDR3 consists of 14 residues. Trimming pared 2 bases from V and 3 bases from J, leaving 11 bases between. DNA of the CDR3: TGTGCCAGCAGCTTAAACAGCGGCTACTACGAGCAGTACTTC. Amino acids: CASSLNSGYYEQYF.